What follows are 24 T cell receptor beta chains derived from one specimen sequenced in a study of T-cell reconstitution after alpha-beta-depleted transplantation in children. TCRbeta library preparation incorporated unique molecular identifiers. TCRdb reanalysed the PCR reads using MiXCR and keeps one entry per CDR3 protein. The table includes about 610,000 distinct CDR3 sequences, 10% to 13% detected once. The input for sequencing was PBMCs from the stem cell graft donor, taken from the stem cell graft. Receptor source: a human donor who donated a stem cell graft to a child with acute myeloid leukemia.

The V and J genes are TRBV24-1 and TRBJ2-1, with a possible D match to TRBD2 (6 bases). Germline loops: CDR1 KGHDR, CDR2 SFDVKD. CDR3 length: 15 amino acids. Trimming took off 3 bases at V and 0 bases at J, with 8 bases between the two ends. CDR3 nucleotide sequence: TGTGCCACCAGTGATCGGGGGAGCTCCTACAATGAGCAGTTCTTC. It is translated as CATSDRGSSYNEQFF.

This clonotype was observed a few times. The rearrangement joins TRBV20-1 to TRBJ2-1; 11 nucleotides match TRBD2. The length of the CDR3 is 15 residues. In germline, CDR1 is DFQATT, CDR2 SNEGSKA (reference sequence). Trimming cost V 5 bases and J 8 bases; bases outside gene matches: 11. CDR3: CSARGRGLAVHEQFF. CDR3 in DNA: TGCAGTGCTCGGGGGAGGGGACTAGCGGTCCATGAGCAGTTCTTC.

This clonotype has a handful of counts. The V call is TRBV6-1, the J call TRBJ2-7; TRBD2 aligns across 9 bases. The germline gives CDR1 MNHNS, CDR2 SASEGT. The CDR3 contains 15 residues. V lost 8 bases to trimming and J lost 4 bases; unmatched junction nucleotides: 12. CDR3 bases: TGTGCCAGCGGCCAAGCGGGAGGACCGGGGTACGAGCAGTACTTC. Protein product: CASGQAGGPGYEQYF.

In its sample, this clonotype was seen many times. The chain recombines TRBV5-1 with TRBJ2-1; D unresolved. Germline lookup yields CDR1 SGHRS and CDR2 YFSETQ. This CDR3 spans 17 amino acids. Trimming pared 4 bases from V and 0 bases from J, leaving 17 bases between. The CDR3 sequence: CASSNPPDGSSYNEQFF. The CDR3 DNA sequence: TGCGCCAGCAGCAACCCCCCCGACGGAAGCTCCTACAATGAGCAGTTCTTC. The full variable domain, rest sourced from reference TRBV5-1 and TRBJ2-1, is KAGVTQTPRYLIKTRGQQVTLSCSPISGHRSVSWYQQTPGQGLQFLFEYFSETQRNKGNFPGRFSGRQFSNSRSEMNVSTLELGDSALYLCASSNPPDGSSYNEQFFGPGTRLTVL.

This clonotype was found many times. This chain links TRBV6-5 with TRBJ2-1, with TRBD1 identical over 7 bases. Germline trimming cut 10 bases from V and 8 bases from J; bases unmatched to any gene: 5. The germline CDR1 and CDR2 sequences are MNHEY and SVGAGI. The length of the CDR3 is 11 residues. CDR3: CATNRGHEQFF. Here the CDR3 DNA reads TGTGCCACGAACAGGGGCCATGAGCAGTTCTTC.

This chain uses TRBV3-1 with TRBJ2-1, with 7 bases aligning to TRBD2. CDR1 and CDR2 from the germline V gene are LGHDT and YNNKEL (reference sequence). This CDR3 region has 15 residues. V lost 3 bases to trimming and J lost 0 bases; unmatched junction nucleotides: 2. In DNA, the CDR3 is TGTGCCAGCAGCCAGAGGACTAGCTCCTACAATGAGCAGTTCTTC. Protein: CASSQRTSSYNEQFF.

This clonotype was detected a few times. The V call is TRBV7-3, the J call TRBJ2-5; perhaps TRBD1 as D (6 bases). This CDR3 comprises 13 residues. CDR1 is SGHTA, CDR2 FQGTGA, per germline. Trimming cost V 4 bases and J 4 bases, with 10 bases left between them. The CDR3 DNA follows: TGTGCCAGCAGCTCATGGGGGCGAGAGACCCAGTACTTC. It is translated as CASSSWGRETQYF.

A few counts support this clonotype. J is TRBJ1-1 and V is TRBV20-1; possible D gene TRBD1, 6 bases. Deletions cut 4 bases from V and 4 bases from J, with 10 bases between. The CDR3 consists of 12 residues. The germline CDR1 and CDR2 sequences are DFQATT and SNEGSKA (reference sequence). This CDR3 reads CSATTGPTEAFF. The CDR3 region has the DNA TGCAGTGCTACAACAGGGCCCACTGAAGCTTTCTTT.

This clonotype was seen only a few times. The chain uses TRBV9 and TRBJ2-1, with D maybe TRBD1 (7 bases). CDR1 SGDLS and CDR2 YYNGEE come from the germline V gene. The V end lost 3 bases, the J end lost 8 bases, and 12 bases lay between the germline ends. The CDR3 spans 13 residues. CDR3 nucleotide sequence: TGTGCCAGCAGCGAAGGAGGGGGCGATGAGCAGTTCTTC. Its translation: CASSEGGGDEQFF.

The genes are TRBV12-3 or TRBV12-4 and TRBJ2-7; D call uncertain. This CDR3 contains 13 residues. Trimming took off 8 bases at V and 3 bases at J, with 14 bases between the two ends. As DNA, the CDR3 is TGTGCCAGCGGGAAAGAGCCAAACTACGAGCAGTACTTC. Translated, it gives CASGKEPNYEQYF.

The CDR3, as DNA: TGTGCCAGCAGCTTGGACTCCCAGCGGACGCAGTATTTT. Amino acid sequence: CASSLDSQRTQYF. This chain links TRBV7-2 with TRBJ2-3; a possible D gene is TRBD2 (5 bases). Germline V gene lookup returns CDR1 SGHTA and CDR2 FQGNSA. V was cut by 3 bases and J by 9 bases, with 13 bases left in between. The CDR3 runs to 13 residues. The variable domain in full, completed from reference TRBV7-2 and TRBJ2-3, reads GAGVSQSPSNKVTEKGKDVELRCDPISGHTALYWYRQSLGQGLEFLIYFQGNSAPDKSGLPSDRFSAERTGGSVSTLTIQRTQQEDSAVYLCASSLDSQRTQYFGPGTRLTVL.

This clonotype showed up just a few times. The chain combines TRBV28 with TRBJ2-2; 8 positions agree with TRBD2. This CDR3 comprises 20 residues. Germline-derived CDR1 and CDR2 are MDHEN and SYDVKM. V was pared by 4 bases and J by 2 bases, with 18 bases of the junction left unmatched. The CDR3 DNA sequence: TGTGCCAGCAGTTCGACCGGGGGGGACATCCTGATTATTAACACCGGGGAGCTGTTTTTT. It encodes CASSSTGGDILIINTGELFF. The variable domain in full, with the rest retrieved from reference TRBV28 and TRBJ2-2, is DVKVTQSSRYLVKRTGEKVFLECVQDMDHENMFWYRQDPGLGLRLIYFSYDVKMKEKGDIPEGYSVSREKKERFSLILESASTNQTSMYLCASSSTGGDILIINTGELFFGEGSRLTVL.

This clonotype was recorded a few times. The CDR3 region has the DNA TGTGCCGTCACGGATTTAGCGGGAACGTCCGGCGAGCAGTACTTC. It translates to CAVTDLAGTSGEQYF. The J gene is TRBJ2-7, the V gene TRBV10-3; 8 bases align to TRBD2. V shed 11 bases, J shed 6 bases, and the junction held 18 bases outside the gene matches. Germline V CDR1 and CDR2: ENHRY, SYGVKD. The CDR3 totals 15 residues.

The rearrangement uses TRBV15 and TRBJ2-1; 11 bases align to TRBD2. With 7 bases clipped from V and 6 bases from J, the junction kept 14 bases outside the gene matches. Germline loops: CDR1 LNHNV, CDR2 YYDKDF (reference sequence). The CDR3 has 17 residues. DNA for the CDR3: TGTGCCACCACCCGCACTAGCGGGAGTCGAGGGGGCAATGAGCAGTTCTTC. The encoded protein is CATTRTSGSRGGNEQFF.

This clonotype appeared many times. This chain's CDR3 is CSVVRASNTEAFF. CDR3 sequence (DNA): TGCAGCGTTGTCCGGGCGTCGAACACTGAAGCTTTCTTT. The J gene is TRBJ1-1, the V gene TRBV29-1, with unresolved D. Germline V gives CDR1 SQVTM, CDR2 ANQGSEA. The germline V and J ends were trimmed by 4 bases and 1 base, with 10 bases remaining between them. This CDR3 spans 13 amino acids.

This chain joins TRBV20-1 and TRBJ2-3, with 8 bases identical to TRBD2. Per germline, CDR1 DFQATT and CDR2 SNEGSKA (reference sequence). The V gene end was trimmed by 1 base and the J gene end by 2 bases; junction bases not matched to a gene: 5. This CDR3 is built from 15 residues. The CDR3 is CSARGVAGTTDTQYF. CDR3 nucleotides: TGCAGTGCTAGAGGGGTAGCGGGGACCACAGATACGCAGTATTTT.

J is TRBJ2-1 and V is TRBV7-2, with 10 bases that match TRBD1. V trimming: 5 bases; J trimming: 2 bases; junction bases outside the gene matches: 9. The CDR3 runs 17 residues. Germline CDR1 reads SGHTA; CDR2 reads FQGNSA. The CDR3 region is CASSVGTGVGAYNEQFF. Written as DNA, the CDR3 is TGTGCCAGCAGCGTCGGGACAGGGGTTGGCGCCTACAATGAGCAGTTCTTC. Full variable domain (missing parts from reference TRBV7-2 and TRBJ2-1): GAGVSQSPSNKVTEKGKDVELRCDPISGHTALYWYRQSLGQGLEFLIYFQGNSAPDKSGLPSDRFSAERTGGSVSTLTIQRTQQEDSAVYLCASSVGTGVGAYNEQFFGPGTRLTVL.

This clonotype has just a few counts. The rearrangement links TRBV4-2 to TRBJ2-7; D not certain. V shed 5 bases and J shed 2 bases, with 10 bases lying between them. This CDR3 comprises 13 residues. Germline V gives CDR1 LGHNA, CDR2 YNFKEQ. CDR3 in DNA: TGTGCCAGCAGCGACCCCCCAGCCTACGAGCAGTACTTC. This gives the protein CASSDPPAYEQYF.

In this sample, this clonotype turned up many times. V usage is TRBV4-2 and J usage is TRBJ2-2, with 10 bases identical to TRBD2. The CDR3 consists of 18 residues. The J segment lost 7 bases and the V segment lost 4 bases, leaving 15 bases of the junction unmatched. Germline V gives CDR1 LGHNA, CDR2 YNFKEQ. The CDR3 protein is CASSPPSGAGGPVGELFF. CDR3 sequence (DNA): TGTGCCAGCAGCCCACCATCGGGAGCGGGAGGGCCCGTCGGGGAGCTGTTTTTT.

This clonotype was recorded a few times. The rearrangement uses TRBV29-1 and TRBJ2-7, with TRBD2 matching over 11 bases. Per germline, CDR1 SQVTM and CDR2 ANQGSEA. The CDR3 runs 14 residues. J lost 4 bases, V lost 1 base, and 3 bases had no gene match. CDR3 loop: CSVEGTSGPYEQYF. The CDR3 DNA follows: TGCAGCGTTGAAGGGACTAGCGGGCCGTACGAGCAGTACTTC.

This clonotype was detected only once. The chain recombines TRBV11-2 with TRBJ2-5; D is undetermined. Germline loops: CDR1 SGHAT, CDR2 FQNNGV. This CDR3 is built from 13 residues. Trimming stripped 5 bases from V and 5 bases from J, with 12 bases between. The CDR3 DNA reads TGTGCCAGCAGCACAATGAGAGCGGAGACCCAGTACTTC. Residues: CASSTMRAETQYF.

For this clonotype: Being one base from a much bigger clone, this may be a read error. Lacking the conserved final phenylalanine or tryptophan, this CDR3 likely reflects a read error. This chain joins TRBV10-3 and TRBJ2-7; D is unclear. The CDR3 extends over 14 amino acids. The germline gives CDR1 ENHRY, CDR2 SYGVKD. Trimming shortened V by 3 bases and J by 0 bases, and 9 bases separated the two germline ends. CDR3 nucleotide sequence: TGTGCCATCAGTGACGCCAGCGCCTCCTACGAGCAGTACTTG. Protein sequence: CAISDASASYEQYL.

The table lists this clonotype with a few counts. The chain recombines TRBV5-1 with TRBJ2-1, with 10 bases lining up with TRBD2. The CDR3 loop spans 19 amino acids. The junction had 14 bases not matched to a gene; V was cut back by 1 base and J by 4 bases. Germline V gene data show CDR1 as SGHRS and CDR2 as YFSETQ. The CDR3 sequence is CASSLNLAGDGRGYNEQFF. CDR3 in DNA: TGCGCCAGCAGCTTGAACCTAGCGGGAGATGGTCGTGGGTACAATGAGCAGTTCTTC.

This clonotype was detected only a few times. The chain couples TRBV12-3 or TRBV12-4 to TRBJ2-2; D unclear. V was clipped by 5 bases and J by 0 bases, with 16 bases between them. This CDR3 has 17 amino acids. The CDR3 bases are TGTGCCAGCAGTCGACTCGCCCAAAGCGCGAACACCGGGGAGCTGTTTTTT. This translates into CASSRLAQSANTGELFF.